A selection of T cell receptor beta chains follows, all from one sample in a study of shared clonotypes between healthy human individuals. Clones were sequenced by immunoSEQ multiplex PCR, and TCRdb holds only the in-frame ones, with some missing. The sample shows fewer than 3 million clones, 85% to 95% of them seen only once. The sequencing sample was made of naive CD4+ T cells from PBMCs. The receptors originated from a man in his late teens or twenties in good health. Some clones in this sample may be carry-over from other donors' samples. Both conserved end residues are part of each CDR3. Fields, in order: clone size, J gene, D gene, V gene, CDR3 length, CDR3 protein, CDR3 DNA. D genes are given only for firm matches. Clone size appears in some rows only: once, few, many, or a class for an expanded clone.

once	TRBJ2-1	TRBD2	TRBV5-1	16	CASSLWAAGGINEQFF	TGCGCCAGCAGCTTGTGGGCAGCGGGAGGGATAAATGAGCAGTTCTTC
.	TRBJ1-1	TRBD1	TRBV5-1	15	CASSFQGGRGTEAFF	TGCGCCAGCAGCTTCCAGGGGGGAAGAGGCACTGAAGCTTTCTTT
.	TRBJ2-3	TRBD1	TRBV29-1	15	CSVDGLRGRGDTQYF	TGCAGCGTTGACGGTCTCAGGGGGCGCGGGGATACGCAGTATTTT
.	TRBJ1-3	.	TRBV5-1	14	CASSLRPSGNTIYF	TGCGCCAGCAGCTTACGGCCCTCTGGAAACACCATATATTTT
.	TRBJ2-7	.	TRBV27	15	CASSTLSGSAYEQYF	TGTGCCAGCAGCACCTTGAGCGGGTCCGCTTACGAGCAGTACTTC
.	TRBJ2-7	TRBD1	TRBV10-2	15	CASSEVGQGTYEQYF	TGCGCCAGCAGTGAGGTAGGACAGGGTACCTACGAGCAGTACTTC
few	TRBJ1-4	.	TRBV5-1	14	CASSSSGTDEKLFF	TGCGCCAGCAGCTCTTCAGGGACGGACGAAAAACTGTTTTTT
.	TRBJ2-3	.	TRBV27	15	CATQDWDTSTDTQYF	TGTGCCACCCAAGACTGGGACACAAGCACAGATACGCAGTATTTT
.	TRBJ2-3	.	TRBV18	13	CASQGLNTDTQYF	TGTGCCAGCCAAGGACTGAACACAGATACGCAGTATTTT
few	TRBJ1-5	.	TRBV5-8	13	CASSYFSGQPQHF	TGTGCCAGCAGCTACTTCAGTGGTCAGCCCCAGCATTTT
once	TRBJ1-2	TRBD1	TRBV28	13	CASSTRTGNGYTF	TGTGCCAGCAGTACCCGGACAGGGAACGGCTACACCTTC
.	TRBJ1-4	TRBD1	TRBV18	14	CASSPRDRVEKLFF	TGTGCCAGCTCACCACGGGACAGGGTCGAAAAACTGTTTTTT
.	TRBJ2-5	.	TRBV7-8	13	CASRGRAKETQYF	TGTGCCAGCAGGGGGCGGGCCAAAGAGACCCAGTACTTC
.	TRBJ2-3	.	TRBV29-1	14	CSVVEVVSTDTQYF	TGCAGCGTTGTTGAAGTTGTCAGCACAGATACGCAGTATTTT
.	TRBJ1-1	.	TRBV5-6	13	CASSFRRNTEAFF	TGTGCCAGCAGCTTTCGGAGGAACACTGAAGCTTTCTTT
.	TRBJ2-3	TRBD2	TRBV9	16	CASSVGLAASTDTQYF	TGTGCCAGCAGCGTAGGACTAGCAGCCAGCACAGATACGCAGTATTTT
once	TRBJ2-7	TRBD2	TRBV28	13	CASSSGGTYEQYF	TGTGCCAGCAGTTCCGGGGGGACCTACGAGCAGTACTTC
.	TRBJ1-2	.	TRBV5-1	15	CASSLAVGVVYGYTF	TGCGCCAGCAGCTTGGCCGTAGGGGTGGTCTATGGCTACACCTTC
.	TRBJ2-7	TRBD1	TRBV10-3	12	CAISWTGYEQYF	TGTGCCATCAGTTGGACAGGGTACGAGCAGTACTTC
.	TRBJ2-1	.	TRBV6-6	12	CASSPEVNEQFF	TGTGCCAGCAGCCCCGAAGTAAATGAGCAGTTCTTC
.	TRBJ2-1	.	TRBV5-4	17	CASSLGGLARVSGEQFF	TGTGCCAGCAGCTTGGGGGGTCTAGCACGTGTGTCGGGTGAGCAGTTCTTC
.	TRBJ2-7	.	TRBV7-9	14	CASSLNPPAYEQYF	TGTGCCAGCAGCTTAAACCCCCCGGCTTACGAGCAGTACTTC
.	TRBJ1-2	TRBD1	TRBV19	17	CASSAGQGLSFWYGYTF	TGTGCCAGTAGTGCGGGACAGGGGCTCTCTTTTTGGTATGGCTACACCTTC
.	TRBJ2-1	.	TRBV18	13	CASSRPRDNEQFF	TGTGCCAGCTCACGCCCCCGGGATAATGAGCAGTTCTTC
once	TRBJ2-1	.	TRBV25-1	14	CASSGEGRWDEQFF	TGTGCCAGCAGTGGTGAGGGGCGGTGGGATGAGCAGTTCTTC
.	TRBJ1-1	.	TRBV4-1	19	CASSRKPGTGRHMNTEAFF	TGCGCCAGCAGCCGCAAACCGGGGACCGGACGACATATGAACACTGAAGCTTTCTTT
.	TRBJ2-1	.	TRBV27	15	CASSLSGSWNNEQFF	TGTGCCAGCAGTTTATCGGGGAGCTGGAATAACGAGCAGTTCTTC
.	TRBJ1-1	TRBD1	TRBV9	13	CASSVDETGKAFF	TGTGCCAGCAGCGTAGATGAGACAGGGAAAGCTTTCTTT
.	TRBJ2-5	.	TRBV28	11	CASSLGETQYF	TGTGCCAGCAGTTTAGGTGAGACCCAGTACTTC
.	TRBJ1-5	TRBD1	TRBV18	18	CASSPPGQGARGNQPQHF	TGTGCCAGCTCACCACCGGGACAGGGGGCGCGGGGCAATCAGCCCCAGCATTTT
.	TRBJ2-2	TRBD1	TRBV18	17	CASSPLRDRGPTGELFF	TGTGCCAGCTCACCTCTGAGGGACAGGGGGCCCACCGGGGAGCTGTTTTTT
.	TRBJ2-7	TRBD2	TRBV2	13	CASRPTSGYEQYF	TGTGCCAGCAGACCTACTAGCGGCTACGAGCAGTACTTC
.	TRBJ2-2	TRBD1	TRBV2	15	CASSPDRGGTGELFF	TGTGCCAGCAGTCCGGACAGGGGTGGCACCGGGGAGCTGTTTTTT
.	TRBJ2-5	.	TRBV18	13	CASSPGDGETQYF	TGTGCCAGCTCACCGGGGGATGGAGAGACCCAGTACTTC
.	TRBJ1-1	TRBD1	TRBV5-1	15	CASSLAGTANTEAFF	TGCGCCAGCAGCTTGGCCGGGACAGCGAACACTGAAGCTTTCTTT
.	TRBJ1-5	.	TRBV30	14	CAWSPGSQNQPQHF	TGTGCCTGGAGTCCGGGGTCCCAAAATCAGCCCCAGCATTTT
once	TRBJ1-2	TRBD1	TRBV7-2	15	CASSLWTGSGDGYTF	TGTGCCAGCAGCTTATGGACAGGGTCGGGTGATGGCTACACCTTC
.	TRBJ2-1	.	TRBV7-2	14	CASSFGGWYNEQFF	TGTGCCAGCAGCTTTGGAGGGTGGTACAATGAGCAGTTCTTC
.	TRBJ2-1	.	TRBV6-1	10	CASSEKAPFF	TGTGCCAGCAGTGAAAAGGCTCCGTTCTTC
.	TRBJ2-1	.	TRBV10-1	17	CASSESGFFSSYNEQFF	TGCGCCAGCAGTGAGTCAGGTTTTTTTAGCTCCTACAATGAGCAGTTCTTC
few	TRBJ1-1	.	TRBV7-2	11	CASSLAPEAFF	TGTGCCAGCAGCTTAGCCCCTGAAGCTTTCTTT
.	TRBJ2-1	.	TRBV29-1	10	CSAAHNEQFF	TGCAGCGCTGCCCACAATGAGCAGTTCTTC
.	TRBJ2-7	TRBD2	TRBV2	16	CASSETAGGRVYEQYF	TGTGCCAGCAGTGAAACGGCTGGCGGGAGGGTCTACGAGCAGTACTTC
.	TRBJ2-7	TRBD2	TRBV7-3	15	CASSPTSGKSHEQYF	TGTGCCAGCAGCCCGACTAGCGGGAAGTCCCACGAGCAGTACTTC
.	TRBJ2-7	TRBD1	TRBV20-1	11	CTTGPSYEQYF	TGCACGACAGGGCCCTCCTACGAGCAGTACTTC
.	TRBJ1-2	.	TRBV6-5	13	CASRTTANYGYTF	TGTGCCAGCAGAACGACGGCTAACTATGGCTACACCTTC
.	TRBJ1-4	.	TRBV5-4	14	CASSFGMVGEKLFF	TGTGCCAGCAGCTTTGGGATGGTCGGTGAAAAACTGTTTTTT
.	TRBJ2-1	TRBD1	TRBV5-1	15	CASEMAGGSYNEQFF	TGCGCCAGCGAAATGGCAGGGGGCTCCTACAATGAGCAGTTCTTC
.	TRBJ2-2	.	TRBV11-3	14	CASSVGPNTGELFF	TGTGCCAGCAGCGTTGGCCCGAACACCGGGGAGCTGTTTTTT
.	TRBJ1-5	.	TRBV4-1	15	CASSQGFQGQQPQHF	TGCGCCAGCAGCCAAGGATTTCAGGGTCAACAGCCCCAGCATTTT
few	TRBJ1-1	.	TRBV30	11	CAWAGAREAFF	TGTGCCTGGGCCGGGGCAAGAGAAGCTTTCTTT
once	TRBJ2-7	TRBD1	TRBV19	14	CASSRDRAHHEQYF	TGTGCCAGTAGCCGGGACAGGGCCCACCACGAGCAGTACTTC
.	TRBJ1-1	.	TRBV28	16	CASSLWTGGRRTEAFF	TGTGCCAGCAGTTTATGGACAGGAGGGCGGAGGACTGAAGCTTTCTTT
.	TRBJ1-2	.	TRBV5-1	12	CASSLGTYGYTF	TGCGCCAGCAGCTTGGGGACCTATGGCTACACCTTC
.	TRBJ1-1	.	TRBV27	16	CASSSAMGAVNTEAFF	TGTGCCAGCAGTTCCGCCATGGGTGCCGTGAACACTGAAGCTTTCTTT
.	TRBJ2-5	.	TRBV27	14	CASRLLGGQETQYF	TGTGCCAGCAGGCTGCTAGGGGGTCAAGAGACCCAGTACTTC
.	TRBJ2-3	.	TRBV6-4	16	CASSVTSGNPGGTQYF	TGTGCCAGCAGTGTTACCAGCGGAAACCCCGGTGGGACGCAGTATTTT
.	TRBJ1-1	.	TRBV18	14	CASSRPLRRTEAFF	TGTGCCAGCTCACGTCCTTTGAGGAGGACTGAAGCTTTCTTT
.	TRBJ2-3	TRBD2	TRBV9	14	CASSVGGSTDTQYF	TGTGCCAGCAGCGTGGGGGGGAGCACAGATACGCAGTATTTT